This TCR beta chain was obtained from a study of cytomegalovirus exposure and HLA in healthy donors. The CDR3 is 16 residues long, counting both termini. Per germline, CDR1 LNHDA and CDR2 SQIVND (reference sequence). Whereas donors were nominally healthy upon sampling, unrecorded immune exposures were probable. Whole-study results and caveats: TCR beta chain V- and J-gene trimming was linked, in a later analysis, to a missense variant in DCLRE1C.

This PCR relied on a set of 60 Vbeta primers and 13 Jbeta primers. Only in-frame clones appear in the TCRdb table, and some are missing; sequencing was by immunoSEQ multiplex PCR. The sample includes about 94,000 clones, 6% to 9% of them seen just once. In regard to this clone: The antigen remains unidentified. Given the absence of the conserved phenylalanine or tryptophan at the CDR3 end, a read error is likely. It is unclear where the CDR3 begins or ends on the DNA, so no DNA is shown, and the CDR3 is as TCRdb lists it.

This clonotype originated in a man in his forties or fifties in good health and CMV-seronegative. The chain uses TRBV19 and TRBJ2-3; the table's D call TRBD1 went unverified against the DNA. Sequencing used PBMCs. The CDR3 here is CASSPLPGQGTDTKYL.